Included here is one T cell receptor beta chain sequence, with context. This CDR3 is 15 amino acids long. The germline V gene encodes CDR1 SGHRS and CDR2 YFSETQ. Trimming pared 3 bases from V and 7 bases from J, leaving 20 bases between. This entry is derived from a study of blood T cell repertoires in COVID-19. Study background: Italy, Spain and the United States were the sources of the convalescent and acute COVID-19 samples. PBMCs, B-cell-depleted T cells, or T cells were the source of the cDNA or gDNA that made up the material.

In the study's own analysis: Reference gene primers were amplified, and this amplification served to estimate nucleated cell counts. TCRdb's copy holds only in-frame clones and misses some; the assay was immunoSEQ multiplex PCR. The DNA gave D and trimming, while V, J and clone size come from that table. The table records some 230,000 clones, 65% to 90% of them present only once. The source of this sequence is a woman between 50 and 59 years old with acute or convalescent COVID-19. The chain joins TRBV5-1 to TRBJ2-7; possibly TRBD1 for D (6 bases). Sequenced material: peripheral blood. The DNA for the CDR3 is TGCGCCAGCAGCTCCAGACAGGAGGCCCTGAGGGAGCAGTACTTC. This translates into CASSSRQEALREQYF.